This record looks at one T cell receptor (beta chain) sequence and its context. Its antigen is as yet unknown. This entry comes from a study of cytomegalovirus exposure and HLA in healthy donors. Turning to the study itself: Early released data comprised around 80 million unique TCRs from HLA-typed donors.

Germline CDR1 and CDR2: SEHNR and FQNEAQ (reference sequence). The CDR3 is 15 residues long. General study findings and limits: A cluster of highly shared sequence variants was likely a sequencing artifact.

Researchers ran the PCR with 60 Vbeta and 13 Jbeta primers. TCRdb's copy holds only in-frame clones and misses some; the assay was immunoSEQ multiplex PCR. Of 180,000 or so clones in the sample, under 80% are singletons; the top ten hold under 2.5%. The sequencing sample was made of PBMCs. The V and J genes are TRBV7-9 and TRBJ2-5; the match to TRBD1 covers 9 bases. TRBJ2-7 matches the DNA end more closely, so the J call is doubtful. This TCR was sampled from a woman aged 25 to 39 in good health and CMV-seropositive. The DNA for the CDR3 is TGTGCCAGCAGCTCTCACCGGGACAGGGTATACGAGCAGTACTTC. Translated, it gives CASSSHRDRVYEQYF.